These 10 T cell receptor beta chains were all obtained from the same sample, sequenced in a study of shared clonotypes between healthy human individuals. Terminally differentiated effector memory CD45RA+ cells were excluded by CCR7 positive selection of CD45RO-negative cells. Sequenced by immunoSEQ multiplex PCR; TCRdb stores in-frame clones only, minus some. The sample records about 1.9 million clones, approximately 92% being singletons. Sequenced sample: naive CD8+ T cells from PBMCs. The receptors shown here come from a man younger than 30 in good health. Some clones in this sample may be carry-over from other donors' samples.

The DNA for the CDR3 is TGTGCTAGTGGTTTGGTACGAGGTTCTAGCGGAGGCACAGATACGCAGTATTTT. Residues: CASGLVRGSSGGTDTQYF. The V and J genes are TRBV12-5 and TRBJ2-3; 7 bases are shared with TRBD2. The junction had 10 bases not matched to a gene; V was cut back by 0 bases and J by 1 base. This CDR3 spans 18 amino acids. Looked up from germline, CDR1 is LGHNT and CDR2 is FRNRAP.

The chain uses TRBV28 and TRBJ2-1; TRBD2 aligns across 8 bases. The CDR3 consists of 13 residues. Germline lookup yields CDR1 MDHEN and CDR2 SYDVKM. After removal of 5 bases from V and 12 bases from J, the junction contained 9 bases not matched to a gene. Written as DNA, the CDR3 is TGTGCCAGCAGTCTCACTAGCGGCAATCGGCAGTTCTTC. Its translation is CASSLTSGNRQFF. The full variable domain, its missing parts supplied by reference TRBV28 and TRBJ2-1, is DVKVTQSSRYLVKRTGEKVFLECVQDMDHENMFWYRQDPGLGLRLIYFSYDVKMKEKGDIPEGYSVSREKKERFSLILESASTNQTSMYLCASSLTSGNRQFFGPGTRLTVL.

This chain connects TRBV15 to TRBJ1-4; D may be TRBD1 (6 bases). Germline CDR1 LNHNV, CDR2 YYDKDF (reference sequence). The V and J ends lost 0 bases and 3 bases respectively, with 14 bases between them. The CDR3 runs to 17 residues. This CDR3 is CATSRDLVAGANEKLFF. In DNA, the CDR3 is TGTGCCACCAGCAGAGATCTGGTGGCAGGGGCTAATGAAAAACTGTTTTTT.

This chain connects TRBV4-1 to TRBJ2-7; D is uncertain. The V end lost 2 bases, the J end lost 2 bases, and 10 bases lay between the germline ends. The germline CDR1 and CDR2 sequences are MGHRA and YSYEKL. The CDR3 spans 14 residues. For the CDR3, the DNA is TGCGCCAGCAGCCAAATCCTCCTAACCTACGAGCAGTACTTC. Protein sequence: CASSQILLTYEQYF.

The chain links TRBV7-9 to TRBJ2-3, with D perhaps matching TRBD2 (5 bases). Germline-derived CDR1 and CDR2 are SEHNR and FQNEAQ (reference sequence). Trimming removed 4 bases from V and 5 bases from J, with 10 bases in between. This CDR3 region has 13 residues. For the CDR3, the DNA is TGTGCCAGCAGCTCCAGCCGGGGAGATACGCAGTATTTT. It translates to CASSSSRGDTQYF.

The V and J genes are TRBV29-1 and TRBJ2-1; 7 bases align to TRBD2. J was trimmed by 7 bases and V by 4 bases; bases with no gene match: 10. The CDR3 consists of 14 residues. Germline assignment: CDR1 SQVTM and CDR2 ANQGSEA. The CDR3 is CSVVGGEVRNEQFF. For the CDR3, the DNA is TGCAGCGTTGTGGGGGGGGAAGTTAGGAATGAGCAGTTCTTC.

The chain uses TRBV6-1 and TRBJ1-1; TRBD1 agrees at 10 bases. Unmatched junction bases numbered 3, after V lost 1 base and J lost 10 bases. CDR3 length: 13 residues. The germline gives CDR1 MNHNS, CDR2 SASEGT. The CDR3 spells CASSEGDRGSAFF. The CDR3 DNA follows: TGTGCCAGCAGTGAAGGGGACAGGGGATCAGCTTTCTTT.

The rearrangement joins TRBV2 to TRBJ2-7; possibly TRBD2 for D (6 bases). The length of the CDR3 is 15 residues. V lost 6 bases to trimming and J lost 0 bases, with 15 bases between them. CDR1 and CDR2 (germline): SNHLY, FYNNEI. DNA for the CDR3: TGTGCCAGCAGCGAAACCGTCGGGAGCTCCTACGAGCAGTACTTC. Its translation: CASSETVGSSYEQYF.

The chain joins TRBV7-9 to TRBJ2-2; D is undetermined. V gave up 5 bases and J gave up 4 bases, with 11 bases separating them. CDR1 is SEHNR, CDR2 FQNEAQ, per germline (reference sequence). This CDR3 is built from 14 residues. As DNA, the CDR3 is TGTGCCAGCAGCATAGACTCTATCACCGGGGAGCTGTTTTTT. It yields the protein CASSIDSITGELFF.

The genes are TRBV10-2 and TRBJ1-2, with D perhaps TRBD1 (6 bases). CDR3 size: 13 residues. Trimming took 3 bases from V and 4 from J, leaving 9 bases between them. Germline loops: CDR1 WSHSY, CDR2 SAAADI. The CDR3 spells CASSEGGSYGYTF. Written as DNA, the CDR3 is TGCGCCAGCAGTGAAGGGGGGAGCTATGGCTACACCTTC.